Detailed here is one T cell receptor (beta chain). These data come from a study of memory CD4+ T cells and cytomegalovirus serostatus. Germline trimming cut 3 bases from V and 1 base from J; bases unmatched to any gene: 7. Germline-derived CDR1 and CDR2 are SGHRS and YFSETQ. CDR3 length: 16 residues. Sequenced by immunoSEQ multiplex PCR; TCRdb stores in-frame clones only, minus some. The table records some 80,000 clones, approximately 84% of them present only once. The sort gate was single viable CD3+CD4+CD8-CD45RO+ cells for memory CD4+ T cells. This clonotype was sampled from an adult in good health and CMV-seronegative. Material: memory CD4+ T cells from blood. The chain combines TRBV5-1 with TRBJ1-1, with 9 bases aligning to TRBD1. CDR3 nucleotide sequence: TGCGCCAGCAGCTCTAGACAGGGGGGAAGGAACACTGAAGCTTTCTTT. This sequence encodes CASSSRQGGRNTEAFF.